This entry lists 17 T cell receptor beta chains sequenced from one sample in a study of blood T cell repertoires in COVID-19. The repertoire was sequenced with immunoSEQ multiplex PCR; TCRdb's copy has only in-frame clones and lacks some. This sample has 200,000 to 250,000 clones, with about 86% found just once. Sequencing was done on a sample of PBMCs or T cells enriched from blood (not recorded which). The receptors come from a woman aged 45 to 65 in a cohort exposed to, infected with or recovered from COVID-19 (not recorded which).

The V gene is TRBV28, the J gene TRBJ1-6; TRBD1 aligns across 7 bases. The junction had 5 bases not matched to a gene; V was cut back by 5 bases and J by 4 bases. CDR1 and CDR2 (germline): MDHEN, SYDVKM. This CDR3 is 15 amino acids long. This CDR3 reads CASSPSGGYNSPLHF. CDR3 nucleotide sequence: TGTGCCAGCAGTCCCTCAGGGGGTTATAATTCACCCCTCCACTTT.

The CDR3 is CASSESGEKLFF. The CDR3 DNA sequence: TGCGCCAGCAGTGAGTCCGGGGAAAAACTGTTTTTT. The rearrangement joins TRBV10-2 to TRBJ1-4; D is unclear. The CDR3 runs to 12 residues. V was cut by 0 bases and J by 8 bases, with 4 bases left in between. CDR1 and CDR2 from the germline V gene are WSHSY and SAAADI.

V gene TRBV5-1 combines with J gene TRBJ2-2; D remains unclear. This CDR3 has 13 residues. Trimming took 3 bases from V and 0 from J, leaving 3 bases between them. Germline loops: CDR1 SGHRS, CDR2 YFSETQ. In DNA, the CDR3 is TGCGCCAGCAGCTCAACGAACACCGGGGAGCTGTTTTTT. Amino acid sequence: CASSSTNTGELFF.

The rearrangement links TRBV7-3 to TRBJ2-1; the D gene is possibly TRBD2 (6 bases). Deletions cut 5 bases from V and 5 bases from J, with 16 bases between. The CDR3 is 15 residues long. Germline lookup yields CDR1 SGHTA and CDR2 FQGTGA. CDR3 protein: CASSEMAGRHNEQFF. DNA for the CDR3: TGTGCCAGCAGCGAAATGGCGGGGAGACACAATGAGCAGTTCTTC.

The J gene is TRBJ2-2, the V gene TRBV6-5; D is unresolved. This CDR3 region has 11 residues. The V end lost 10 bases, the J end lost 7 bases, and 10 bases lay between the germline ends. Germline V gene sequence: CDR1 MNHEY, CDR2 SVGAGI. The CDR3 sequence is CATRVVGELFF. The CDR3 DNA reads TGTGCCACCCGGGTTGTCGGGGAGCTGTTTTTT.

V is TRBV19 and J is TRBJ2-4; possibly TRBD2 for D (5 bases). The CDR3 is made up of 15 amino acids. Per the germline V gene, CDR1 is LNHDA and CDR2 is SQIVND (reference sequence). Trimming took 4 bases from V and 1 from J, leaving 11 bases between them. The CDR3 here is CASSSPGVAKNIQYF. CDR3 coding DNA: TGTGCCAGTAGTAGCCCCGGGGTTGCCAAAAACATTCAGTACTTC.

This rearrangement joins TRBV6-5 to TRBJ2-5, with D possibly being TRBD2 (5 bases). From germline, CDR1 is MNHEY and CDR2 SVGAGI. Trimming removed 2 bases from V and 2 bases from J, with 12 bases in between. This CDR3 has 15 residues. CDR3 amino acids: CASSYGLHSQETQYF. The CDR3 region has the DNA TGTGCCAGCAGTTACGGACTCCACTCACAAGAGACCCAGTACTTC.

The chain joins TRBV5-4 to TRBJ2-1, with 8 positions matching TRBD2. The V and J ends lost 5 bases and 4 bases, in that order; junction bases with no gene match: 8. The CDR3 consists of 15 residues. The germline CDR1 and CDR2 sequences are SGHNT and YYREEE (reference sequence). The CDR3 protein is CASRPAGGGYNEQFF. DNA of the CDR3: TGTGCCAGCAGGCCTGCCGGGGGGGGATACAATGAGCAGTTCTTC.

The V gene is TRBV6-5, the J gene TRBJ1-2; 11 bases map to TRBD1. After removal of 6 bases from V and 6 bases from J, the junction contained 6 bases not matched to a gene. Germline-derived CDR1 and CDR2 are MNHEY and SVGAGI. The CDR3 spans 14 residues. The CDR3 loop is CASRDRGREDGYTF. The CDR3, as DNA: TGTGCCAGCAGGGACAGGGGGCGGGAGGATGGCTACACCTTC.

This chain joins TRBV25-1 and TRBJ1-5, with D possibly matching TRBD1 (6 bases). The length of the CDR3 is 13 residues. V lost 2 bases and J lost 5, with 7 bases in between. CDR1 and CDR2 (germline): MGHDK, SYGVNS. CDR3 protein: CASSEEGDQPQHF. The CDR3 DNA sequence: TGTGCCAGCAGTGAAGAGGGGGATCAGCCCCAGCATTTT.

The chain is built from TRBV24-1 and TRBJ2-1, with D perhaps TRBD2 (5 bases). From germline, CDR1 is KGHDR and CDR2 SFDVKD. With 2 bases removed from V and 4 bases from J, the gap between germline ends came to 14 bases. CDR3 length: 16 residues. In DNA, the CDR3 is TGTGCCACCAGTGATTGGGCGCTAGGGAGATACAATGAGCAGTTCTTC. Protein product: CATSDWALGRYNEQFF.

The V and J genes are TRBV7-8 and TRBJ2-1; 7 positions agree with TRBD2. CDR3 length: 15 amino acids. Germline-derived CDR1 and CDR2 are SGHVS and FQNEAQ. The ends lost 4 bases at V and 8 bases at J; junction bases unmatched: 11. CDR3 in amino acids: CASSSTGGGVYEQFF. CDR3 bases: TGTGCCAGCAGCTCCACGGGCGGGGGAGTCTATGAGCAGTTCTTC.

This chain links TRBV6-5 with TRBJ1-4; D is ambiguous. Trimming pared 5 bases from V and 0 bases from J, leaving 10 bases between. This CDR3 is 15 amino acids long. Germline assignment: CDR1 MNHEY and CDR2 SVGAGI. CDR3: CASSPDFATNEKLFF. CDR3 in DNA: TGTGCCAGCAGTCCAGACTTTGCAACTAATGAAAAACTGTTTTTT.

V gene TRBV19 combines with J gene TRBJ1-1; 9 positions agree with TRBD1. Germline CDR1 is LNHDA and CDR2 is SQIVND (reference sequence). Unmatched junction bases numbered 10, after V lost 7 bases and J lost 4 bases. The CDR3 totals 15 residues. In nucleotides, the CDR3 is TGTGCCAGTACTTTGTACAGGGGGCTGAGCACTGAAGCTTTCTTT. Its translation: CASTLYRGLSTEAFF.

The gene calls are TRBV2 and TRBJ2-5; 16 bases agree with TRBD2. Germline CDR1 and CDR2: SNHLY and FYNNEI. This CDR3 is 15 amino acids long. V was pared by 9 bases and J by 7 bases, with 8 bases of the junction left unmatched. CDR3 protein: CASVGTSGGAGTQYF. DNA of the CDR3: TGTGCCAGTGTGGGGACTAGCGGGGGGGCCGGGACCCAGTACTTC.

The CDR3 nucleotides are TGTGCCAGCAGCTTACTGGCTAGGGCGGGGGATACGCAGTATTTT. Translation: CASSLLARAGDTQYF. The rearrangement links TRBV7-2 to TRBJ2-3; tentatively, D is TRBD2 (6 bases). CDR3 length: 15 amino acids. Germline V lookup: CDR1 SGHTA, CDR2 FQGNSA. Trimming took off 2 bases at V and 6 bases at J, with 15 bases between the two ends.

This chain connects TRBV27 to TRBJ2-7, with D possibly TRBD1 on 6 matching bases. The CDR3 consists of 14 residues. Germline CDR1 reads MNHEY; CDR2 reads SMNVEV (reference sequence). Trimming cost V 3 bases and J 7 bases, with 16 bases left between them. In DNA form, the CDR3 reads TGTGCCAGCAGTTTTACCAGGGGCGGTTGGGAGCAGTACTTC. The encoded protein is CASSFTRGGWEQYF.